The source of this T cell receptor beta chain is a study of shared clonotypes between healthy human individuals. V lost 2 bases and J lost 4; bases outside the gene matches: 4. This CDR3 spans 15 amino acids. In germline, CDR1 is SGHKS, CDR2 YYEKEE (reference sequence). Samples underwent the assay at deep level. The method was immunoSEQ multiplex PCR; TCRdb's version includes in-frame clones alone and lacks a portion of them. This table has under 600,000 clones, approximately 97% appearing once. The donors, all of them Caucasian adults, lived in Nashville, Tennessee. The specimen was naive CD4+ T cells sorted from blood. The subset: CD45RA+ positively selected. The chain recombines TRBV5-5 with TRBJ1-2; 11 positions agree with TRBD1. The sequence was obtained from a woman between 25 and 40 years old in good health. The CDR3 region has the DNA TGTGCCAGCAGCTTATGGACAGGGGGCGGCTATGGCTACACCTTC. It encodes CASSLWTGGGYGYTF.